Listed below are T cell receptor beta chains from one sample, sequenced in a study of cytomegalovirus exposure and HLA in healthy donors. Here immunoSEQ multiplex PCR was the method, and the copy in TCRdb shows in-frame clones only, minus some. Among 150,000 to 190,000 clones listed, about 85% were seen once. Sequenced sample: PBMCs. The receptor source for this set is a woman aged 18-30 years in good health and CMV-seronegative. The CDR3 runs from the conserved cysteine through the conserved F or W. Each record gives: V gene, J gene, clone size, D gene, CDR3 DNA, CDR3 protein. The D gene is left open where the match is weak. The size entry is marked missing in some rows and otherwise reads once, few, many or a size class.

TRBV6-5,TRBJ2-2,-,TRBD1,TGTGCCAGCGCGCGGACAGGGGCGAACACCGGGGAGCTGTTTTTT,CASARTGANTGELFF
TRBV11-2,TRBJ2-7,-,TRBD2,TGTGCCAGCAGCTTAGTGACTAGCGGGCCTACCTACGAGCAGTACTTC,CASSLVTSGPTYEQYF
TRBV4-2,TRBJ2-3,-,-,TGTGCCGGCAGCCAAGAACAGGCAAATACAGATACGCAGTATTTT,CAGSQEQANTDTQYF
TRBV5-4,TRBJ2-7,few,-,TGTGCCAGCAGCTTTAAGGGAGGACCTTCCTACGAGCAGTACTTC,CASSFKGGPSYEQYF
TRBV18,TRBJ2-7,-,-,TGTGCCAGCTCACCACCCGCAGGGTCCTACGAGCAGTACTTC,CASSPPAGSYEQYF
TRBV5-8,TRBJ1-5,-,-,TGTGCCAGCAGCTGGGGCGGCCAGAATCAGCCCCAGCATTTT,CASSWGGQNQPQHF
TRBV6-5,TRBJ2-7,-,-,TGTGCCAGCAGTTACGGACAGCACTACGAGCAGTACTTC,CASSYGQHYEQYF
TRBV25-1,TRBJ2-6,once,-,TGTGCCAGCAGTGTTGCTGGGGCACTGGGGGCCAACGTCCTGACTTTC,CASSVAGALGANVLTF
TRBV5-1,TRBJ1-4,-,-,TGCGCCAGCAGCACAGAGAACCGTGAAAAACTGTTTTTT,CASSTENREKLFF
TRBV18,TRBJ2-3,-,-,TGTGCCAGCTCGTTGAGGGTGTCCGAAGGCACAGATACGCAGTATTTT,CASSLRVSEGTDTQYF
TRBV7-8,TRBJ1-5,-,TRBD1,TGTGCCAGCAGCACTCAGGGGGAGCGGCCCCAGCATTTT,CASSTQGERPQHF
TRBV5-1,TRBJ2-5,-,-,TGCGCCAGCAGCGCAAGTCCGGGACTGGAAGAGACCCAGTACTTC,CASSASPGLEETQYF
TRBV30,TRBJ2-7,once,TRBD2,TGTGCCCACGGCAAGGGGAGCGGACTAGCGGGCCAAAGCGAGCAGTACTTC,CAHGKGSGLAGQSEQYF
TRBV4-3,TRBJ1-2,-,TRBD1,TGCGCCAGCAGCCAAGATGGACAGGATGGCTATGGCTACACCTTC,CASSQDGQDGYGYTF
TRBV27,TRBJ1-5,-,-,TGTGCCAGCAGCTCCAACAGGGATCAGCCCCAGCATTTT,CASSSNRDQPQHF
TRBV30,TRBJ2-4,-,TRBD2,TGTGCCTGGAGTCGGGCGGGGGTGGCCAAAAACATTCAGTACTTC,CAWSRAGVAKNIQYF
TRBV7-2,TRBJ2-3,-,TRBD2,TGTGCCAGCAGCAAACACGGACTAGCGGACACAGATACGCAGTATTTT,CASSKHGLADTDTQYF
TRBV9,TRBJ1-2,-,-,TGTGCCAGCAGCGTAGAGGCAGGGGATGGCTACACCTTC,CASSVEAGDGYTF
TRBV6-4,TRBJ1-2,few,-,TGTGCCAGCAGTGACCACGCCAGGGGCCTATTCCTCTTC,CASSDHARGLFLF
TRBV15,TRBJ1-2,-,-,TGTGCCACCAGCAGAGGACAGCTCTATGGCTACACCTTC,CATSRGQLYGYTF
TRBV19,TRBJ2-3,-,-,TGTGCCAGTGCCCCCGCGTCGGGTTCGGCTACGCAGTATTTT,CASAPASGSATQYF
TRBV7-6,TRBJ1-5,-,-,TGTGCCAGCAGCTTTGGGGAGTATCAGCCCCAGCATTTT,CASSFGEYQPQHF
TRBV6-6,TRBJ2-7,-,TRBD1,TGTGCCAGCAGGCTGGACAGGGCTCACGAGCAGTACTTC,CASRLDRAHEQYF
TRBV5-1,TRBJ1-5,-,-,TGCGCCAGCAGCTTGGCAGGGAACAATCAGCCCCAGCATTTT,CASSLAGNNQPQHF
TRBV19,TRBJ2-3,-,-,TGTGCCAGTAGTTTCCCGGGATGGACAGATACGCAGTATTTT,CASSFPGWTDTQYF
TRBV28,TRBJ1-4,once,-,TGTGCCAGTCGGCGGGGTGAAAAACTGTTTTTT,CASRRGEKLFF
TRBV27,TRBJ2-5,-,TRBD1,TGTGCCAGCAGACGGACAGGGGGGGGAGAGACCCAGTACTTC,CASRRTGGGETQYF
TRBV19,TRBJ1-2,-,-,TGTGCCAGACAACAGGGAGGGACCTTC,CARQQGGTF
TRBV9,TRBJ2-5,once,-,TGTGCCAGCAGCGTAGGGGGGGACCCAACCCGGACCCAGTACTTC,CASSVGGDPTRTQYF
TRBV5-1,TRBJ2-3,-,TRBD2,TGCGCCAGCAGCCTCCAAGCGGGAGGGTGGTCCACAGATACGCAGTATTTT,CASSLQAGGWSTDTQYF